The text below deals with one T cell receptor (beta chain). Its specificity is not known. The data belong to a study of T-cell reconstitution after alpha-beta-depleted transplantation in children. Study results and caveats: Alpha-beta T cells about two months after transplant reportedly derived from several hundred expanded graft clones. Recipient T cells and thymic progenitors that survived gave rise to the high TCRbeta diversity observed at day 60 in some patients. When one year had passed after transplant, most T-cell counts and diversity came from newly produced T cells.

Germline lookup yields CDR1 SQVTM and CDR2 ANQGSEA. Trimming took 5 bases from V and 4 from J; bases not matched to a gene: 22. The CDR3 has 19 residues. TCRbeta library construction was performed incorporating unique molecular identifiers. A single record per CDR3 protein comes from TCRdb applying MiXCR to the PCR reads. The table lists around 440,000 distinct CDR3 sequences, 15% to 20% of them singletons. The rearrangement joins TRBV29-1 to TRBJ2-1; 8 positions match TRBD2. The clonotype was recovered from a boy younger than two who had a stem cell transplant for Wiskott-Aldrich syndrome, so the T cells may come from the graft donor. This material consisted of PBMCs, mostly from graft donor cells, taken 360 days after TCRalphabeta/CD19-depleted stem cell transplant. The CDR3 DNA follows: TGCAGCGTTAGCCCGATCCTAAACGGCGGGAGGACTGCGTACAATGAGCAGTTCTTC. Protein product: CSVSPILNGGRTAYNEQFF.